This TCR beta chain emerged from a study of shared T cell receptors in the human thymus. The protocol was immunoSEQ multiplex PCR, while the TCRdb copy is restricted to in-frame clones and leaves out a portion. The repertoire holds more than 550,000 clones, with over 75% as singletons. The CDR3 has 18 residues. Trimming cost V 6 bases and J 4 bases, with 27 bases left between them. Germline CDR1 reads MNHEY; CDR2 reads SMNVEV (reference sequence). A further study also used this sample, focusing on human thymus T cells. As that report states: Thymus tissue for the work was resected from patients undergoing corrective heart surgery. Among thymic and blood repertoires, usage of V and J genes appeared biased.

Material for sequencing was thymocytes. The chain is built from TRBV27 and TRBJ1-1, with a tentative D call TRBD1 (5 bases). This receptor was taken from a boy younger than two with a congenital heart defect. The DNA of the CDR3 is TGTGCCAGCAGAGTCCGACAGCCTGGGAAACCTGTAGTCACTGAAGCTTTCTTT. It is translated as CASRVRQPGKPVVTEAFF.